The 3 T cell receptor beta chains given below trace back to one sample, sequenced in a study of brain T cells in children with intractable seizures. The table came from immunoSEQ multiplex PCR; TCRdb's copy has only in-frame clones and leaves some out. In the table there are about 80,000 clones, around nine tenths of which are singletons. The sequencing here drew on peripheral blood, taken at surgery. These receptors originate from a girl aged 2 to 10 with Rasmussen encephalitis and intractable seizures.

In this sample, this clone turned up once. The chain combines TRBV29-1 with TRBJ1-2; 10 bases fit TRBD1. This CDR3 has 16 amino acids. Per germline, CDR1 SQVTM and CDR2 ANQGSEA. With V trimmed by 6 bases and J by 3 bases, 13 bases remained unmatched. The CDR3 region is CSVLSGQGVWDYGYTF. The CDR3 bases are TGCAGCGTCCTATCTGGACAGGGGGTTTGGGACTATGGCTACACCTTC.

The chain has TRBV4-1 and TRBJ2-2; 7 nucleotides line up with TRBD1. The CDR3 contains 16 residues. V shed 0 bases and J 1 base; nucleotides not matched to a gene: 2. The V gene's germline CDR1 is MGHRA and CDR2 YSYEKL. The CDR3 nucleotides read TGCGCCAGCAGCCAAGACAGACAGGGGAACACCGGGGAGCTGTTTTTT. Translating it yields CASSQDRQGNTGELFF.

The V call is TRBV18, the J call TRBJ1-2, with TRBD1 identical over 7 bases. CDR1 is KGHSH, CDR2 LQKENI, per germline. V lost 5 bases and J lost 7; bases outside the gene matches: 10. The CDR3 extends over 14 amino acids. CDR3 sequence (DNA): TGTGCCAGCTCATCAACAGGGGATTTAGGTGGCTACACCTTC. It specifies CASSSTGDLGGYTF.